Each of the 32 T cell receptor beta chains below was sequenced from the same sample in a study of blood T cell repertoires in COVID-19. Clones were sequenced by immunoSEQ multiplex PCR, and TCRdb holds only the in-frame ones, with some missing. The data show tens of thousands of clones, 90% to 95% seen once. The sample was peripheral blood. The receptors were gathered from a woman older than 75 with acute or convalescent COVID-19.

The rearrangement uses TRBV2 and TRBJ1-4, with 7 bases that match TRBD1. V gave up 3 bases and J gave up 2 bases; unmatched junction bases: 0. The CDR3 extends over 14 amino acids. Germline loops: CDR1 SNHLY, CDR2 FYNNEI. The CDR3 spells CASSDRGTNEKLFF. CDR3 DNA sequence: TGTGCCAGCAGTGACAGGGGGACTAATGAAAAACTGTTTTTT. Using reference TRBV2 and TRBJ1-4 for the parts outside the CDR3, the full variable domain is EPEVTQTPSHQVTQMGQEVILRCVPISNHLYFYWYRQILGQKVEFLVSFYNNEISEKSEIFDDQFSVERPDGSNFTLKIRSTKLEDSAMYFCASSDRGTNEKLFFGSGTQLSVL.

The chain uses TRBV20-1 and TRBJ2-1; 9 bases match TRBD1. Germline trimming cut 3 bases from V and 0 bases from J; bases unmatched to any gene: 3. Germline values: CDR1 DFQATT, CDR2 SNEGSKA (reference sequence). CDR3 size: 15 residues. The CDR3 region is CSASWTGDSYNEQFF. The CDR3, as DNA: TGCAGTGCTAGTTGGACAGGGGACTCCTACAATGAGCAGTTCTTC.

This clone has just one count. The gene calls are TRBV18 and TRBJ2-3; D is unclear. The V end was cut by 0 bases, the J end by 0 bases, with 10 bases between. Germline V gene data show CDR1 as KGHSH and CDR2 as LQKENI. CDR3 length: 16 amino acids. The CDR3 sequence: CASSPPGSGSTDTQYF. Written as DNA, the CDR3 is TGTGCCAGCTCACCACCGGGCAGTGGTAGCACAGATACGCAGTATTTT.

The chain combines TRBV19 with TRBJ1-2; D is unresolved. Germline CDR1 is LNHDA and CDR2 is SQIVND (reference sequence). Trimming removed 5 bases at V and 3 bases at J, with 13 bases between. CDR3 size: 14 residues. The CDR3 DNA reads TGTGCCAGTAGTTCCCCCGGGGAGGACTATGGCTACACCTTC. Translation: CASSSPGEDYGYTF. Complete variable domain (other parts from reference TRBV19 and TRBJ1-2): DGGITQSPKYLFRKEGQNVTLSCEQNLNHDAMYWYRQDPGQGLRLIYYSQIVNDFQKGDIAEGYSVSREKKESFPLTVTSAQKNPTAFYLCASSSPGEDYGYTFGSGTRLTVV.

The genes are TRBV2 and TRBJ1-1, with D unclear. The CDR3 length is 13 residues. From germline, CDR1 is SNHLY and CDR2 FYNNEI. DNA of the CDR3: TGTGTCAGTGGGCAGACAATGAACACTGAAGCTTTCTTT. This gives the protein CVSGQTMNTEAFF.

This chain connects TRBV29-1 to TRBJ2-7; 8 nucleotides match TRBD2. Germline V lookup: CDR1 SQVTM, CDR2 ANQGSEA. The CDR3 spans 11 residues. V shed 7 bases and J 6 bases; nucleotides not matched to a gene: 5. CDR3 loop: CSATSGREQYF. The CDR3, as DNA: TGCAGCGCCACTAGCGGTCGCGAGCAGTACTTC.

The chain uses TRBV7-6 and TRBJ2-2, with a tentative D call TRBD1 (6 bases). This CDR3 is 16 amino acids long. Germline V gives CDR1 SGHVS, CDR2 FNYEAQ. Trimming removed 5 bases from V and 2 bases from J, with 15 bases in between. Written as DNA, the CDR3 is TGTGCCAGCAGCCAGAGGGGGAGTATAAACACCGGGGAGCTGTTTTTT. Its protein is CASSQRGSINTGELFF.

The CDR3 loop is CASSSQRGTDTQYF. The CDR3 coding sequence is TGTGCCAGCAGCTCCCAGCGGGGCACAGATACGCAGTATTTT. This chain joins TRBV7-2 and TRBJ2-3; a weak D match, TRBD2 (6 bases). Trimming took off 4 bases at V and 1 base at J, with 9 bases between the two ends. This CDR3 has 14 residues. Germline CDR1 SGHTA, CDR2 FQGNSA.

This chain links TRBV24-1 with TRBJ2-2; 9 bases agree with TRBD2. The germline V gene has CDR1 KGHDR and CDR2 SFDVKD. Germline trimming cut 4 bases from V and 0 bases from J; bases unmatched to any gene: 5. The CDR3 has 17 amino acids. DNA for the CDR3: TGTGCCACCAGTGACCAACTAGCGGGCGCGAACACCGGGGAGCTGTTTTTT. Encoded protein: CATSDQLAGANTGELFF.

The table lists this clone with a count of one. This chain connects TRBV6-2 or TRBV6-3 to TRBJ2-1, with 14 bases matching TRBD2. V lost 2 bases, J lost 12 bases, and 6 bases stayed unmatched. This CDR3 region has 15 residues. Germline V lookup: CDR1 MNHEY, CDR2 SVGEGT. The CDR3 bases are TGTGCCAGCAGTTACCAAGGACTAGCGGGAGGAAGGCAGTTCTTC. The encoded protein is CASSYQGLAGGRQFF.

This clone occurred once. The chain employs TRBV27 and TRBJ2-7; 9 bases match TRBD1. CDR3 length: 15 residues. Germline values: CDR1 MNHEY, CDR2 SMNVEV (reference sequence). V lost 2 bases, J lost 4 bases, and 6 bases stayed unmatched. CDR3 sequence (DNA): TGTGCCAGCAGTTTAAAGGGACAGGGAACGTACGAGCAGTACTTC. Translating it yields CASSLKGQGTYEQYF.

In this sample, this clone turned up a few times. The chain uses TRBV5-6 and TRBJ2-7, with D unclear. Trimming took 6 bases from V and 5 from J, leaving 15 bases between them. CDR3 length equals 13 residues. Germline V gives CDR1 SGHDT, CDR2 YYEEEE. The CDR3 reads CASTPAAGDEQYF. The CDR3 nucleotides read TGTGCCAGCACCCCCGCCGCAGGCGACGAGCAGTACTTC.

This chain connects TRBV11-3 to TRBJ1-4; 7 nucleotides line up with TRBD1. From germline, CDR1 is SGHNT and CDR2 YENEEA. The CDR3 length is 15 residues. V trimming: 4 bases; J trimming: 6 bases; junction bases outside the gene matches: 8. CDR3 sequence: CASSSRQGSDEKLFF. The CDR3, as DNA: TGTGCCAGCAGCTCGCGACAGGGTTCAGATGAAAAACTGTTTTTT. Supplemented by reference TRBV11-3 and TRBJ1-4, the full variable domain reads EAGVVQSPRYKIIEKKQPVAFWCNPISGHNTLYWYLQNLGQGPELLIRYENEEAVDDSQLPKDRFSAERLKGVDSTLKIQPAELGDSAVYLCASSSRQGSDEKLFFGSGTQLSVL.

This sequence joins TRBV27 and TRBJ2-5; the match to TRBD1 covers 7 bases. V shed 5 bases and J 2 bases; nucleotides not matched to a gene: 5. The CDR3 has 14 residues. CDR1 is MNHEY and CDR2 is SMNVEV in the germline V gene (reference sequence). CDR3 DNA sequence: TGTGCCAGCAGTCCCCTGGGACAGCAAGAGACCCAGTACTTC. Amino acid sequence: CASSPLGQQETQYF.

The J gene is TRBJ2-1, the V gene TRBV30, with 11 nucleotides matching TRBD2. This CDR3 has 17 amino acids. With 5 bases clipped from V and 7 bases from J, the junction kept 16 bases outside the gene matches. Germline V gene lookup returns CDR1 GTSNPN and CDR2 SVGIG (reference sequence). The CDR3 spells CAWGRRAGTSGKNEQFF. CDR3 coding DNA: TGTGCCTGGGGGAGGAGGGCCGGGACTAGCGGAAAAAATGAGCAGTTCTTC.

V and J are TRBV5-5 and TRBJ1-6, with 7 bases identical to TRBD1. CDR1 and CDR2 from the germline V gene are SGHKS and YYEKEE (reference sequence). Unmatched junction bases numbered 6, after V lost 4 bases and J lost 5 bases. This CDR3 has 15 residues. CDR3 sequence: CASSGGTGDNSPLHF. In nucleotides, the CDR3 is TGTGCCAGCAGCGGGGGAACAGGGGATAATTCACCCCTCCACTTT.

This chain connects TRBV27 to TRBJ2-7, with D possibly being TRBD1 (6 bases). Germline CDR1 reads MNHEY; CDR2 reads SMNVEV (reference sequence). The CDR3 has 15 residues. V was trimmed by 5 bases and J by 2 bases, leaving 16 bases between them. CDR3 loop: CASSPLPGTPYEQYF. Written as DNA, the CDR3 is TGTGCCAGCAGTCCCCTTCCCGGGACACCCTACGAGCAGTACTTC.

This rearrangement joins TRBV7-2 to TRBJ1-2; D is perhaps TRBD1 (6 bases). Trimming stripped 4 bases from V and 8 bases from J, with 14 bases between. CDR1 and CDR2 from the germline V gene are SGHTA and FQGNSA. The CDR3 totals 13 residues. The CDR3 nucleotides read TGTGCCAGCAGCTATGGACAGAGAGAGGGCTACACCTTC. Protein sequence: CASSYGQREGYTF.

This clone was seen just once. The genes are TRBV7-2 and TRBJ2-5; D gene uncertain. This CDR3 region has 14 residues. The V gene lost 1 base and the J gene lost 5 bases, with 11 bases spanning the gap. Germline-derived CDR1 and CDR2 are SGHTA and FQGNSA. CDR3 sequence: CASSLGLGGETQYF. The CDR3 DNA reads TGTGCCAGCAGCTTAGGTCTAGGCGGCGAGACCCAGTACTTC.

The rearrangement links TRBV12-3 or TRBV12-4 to TRBJ2-7, with unresolved D. Trimming took 4 bases from V and 0 from J, leaving 4 bases between them. This CDR3 contains 12 residues. CDR3: CASSWSSYEQYF. In nucleotides, the CDR3 is TGTGCCAGCAGTTGGAGCTCCTACGAGCAGTACTTC.

CDR3 in amino acids: CAISGEGGRIAGAADTQYF. CDR3 DNA sequence: TGTGCCATCAGCGGAGAGGGGGGGCGGATAGCGGGAGCTGCAGATACGCAGTATTTT. The chain links TRBV10-3 to TRBJ2-3; TRBD2 matches at 9 bases. The V segment lost 6 bases and the J segment 4 bases; nucleotides outside the gene matches: 20. Germline lookup yields CDR1 ENHRY and CDR2 SYGVKD. The CDR3 spans 19 residues.

The chain combines TRBV30 with TRBJ2-5, with D maybe TRBD1 (6 bases). CDR3 size: 13 residues. CDR1 is GTSNPN, CDR2 SVGIG, per germline (reference sequence). Trimming cost V 2 bases and J 0 bases, with 7 bases left between them. The CDR3 DNA reads as TGTGCCTGGAGTCGGGACAACCAAGAGACCCAGTACTTC. This translates into CAWSRDNQETQYF. The variable domain in full, completed from reference TRBV30 and TRBJ2-5, reads SQTIHQWPATLVQPVGSPLSLECTVEGTSNPNLYWYRQAAGRGLQLLFYSVGIGQISSEVPQNLSASRPQDRQFILSSKKLLLSDSGFYLCAWSRDNQETQYFGPGTRLLVL.

This clone was picked up one time. The chain combines TRBV2 with TRBJ2-3; 16 nucleotides align to TRBD2. J lost 5 bases, V lost 5 bases, and 7 bases had no gene match. The CDR3 spans 17 residues. CDR1 and CDR2 from the germline V gene are SNHLY and FYNNEI. In nucleotides, the CDR3 is TGTGCCAGCAGTTTACCGGGACTAGCGGGAGGGGGAGATACGCAGTATTTT. It yields the protein CASSLPGLAGGGDTQYF.

This clone was seen a few times. The chain recombines TRBV7-2 with TRBJ1-1; D gene uncertain. CDR3 length equals 14 residues. Between the trimmed V and J ends, which lost 3 bases and 3 bases, there was a span of 11 bases. Germline CDR1 and CDR2: SGHTA and FQGNSA. The CDR3 coding sequence is TGTGCCAGCAGCTTTTATCGCGGGGACACTGAAGCTTTCTTT. Protein product: CASSFYRGDTEAFF.

The chain combines TRBV5-1 with TRBJ1-6; perhaps TRBD1 as D (6 bases). Germline-derived CDR1 and CDR2 are SGHRS and YFSETQ. CDR3 length: 16 amino acids. V was clipped by 4 bases and J by 7 bases, with 18 bases between them. CDR3 in DNA: TGCGCCAGCAGCCCCACAGGGCGCGGCGGGAATTCACCCCTCCACTTT. It is translated as CASSPTGRGGNSPLHF.

The J gene is TRBJ1-4, the V gene TRBV19; D gene ambiguous. Germline V gene data show CDR1 as LNHDA and CDR2 as SQIVND (reference sequence). The CDR3 runs 15 residues. Between the trimmed V and J ends, which lost 3 bases and 5 bases, there was a span of 13 bases. Here the CDR3 reads CASSIGQVENEKLFF. CDR3 nucleotides: TGTGCCAGTAGTATTGGTCAGGTAGAGAATGAAAAACTGTTTTTT.

There are a few counts of this clone. This chain links TRBV30 with TRBJ1-2; perhaps TRBD1 as D (5 bases). The CDR3 has 14 amino acids. Trimming took off 1 base at V and 4 bases at J, with 13 bases between the two ends. CDR1 and CDR2 (germline): GTSNPN, SVGIG (reference sequence). CDR3 nucleotides: TGTGCCTGGAGTGGGCAGGGAGGATCCTATGGCTACACCTTC. This codes for CAWSGQGGSYGYTF.

V gene TRBV4-2 combines with J gene TRBJ1-3, with 9 positions matching TRBD1. V gave up 6 bases and J gave up 8 bases; unmatched junction bases: 8. The germline CDR1 and CDR2 sequences are LGHNA and YNFKEQ. The CDR3 runs 14 residues. DNA for the CDR3: TGTGCCAGCAGAATAGGACAGGGGATAGACACCATATATTTT. This codes for CASRIGQGIDTIYF.

The rearrangement links TRBV6-5 to TRBJ1-3; D remains ambiguous. The V end was cut by 7 bases, the J end by 0 bases, with 7 bases between. The V gene's germline CDR1 is MNHEY and CDR2 SVGAGI. This CDR3 comprises 13 residues. CDR3 nucleotide sequence: TGTGCCAGCATTAGAAACTCTGGAAACACCATATATTTT. It yields the protein CASIRNSGNTIYF.

The V call is TRBV5-1, the J call TRBJ2-3, with D hard to call. Looked up from germline, CDR1 is SGHRS and CDR2 is YFSETQ. Trimming removed 0 bases at V and 1 base at J, with 9 bases between. The CDR3 is 15 amino acids. The CDR3 bases are TGCGCCAGCAGCTTGGGGCGGCGTGGCACAGATACGCAGTATTTT. This sequence encodes CASSLGRRGTDTQYF.

The chain uses TRBV5-1 and TRBJ1-3, with 7 positions matching TRBD1. Trimming cost V 4 bases and J 0 bases; bases outside gene matches: 7. The CDR3 is made up of 16 amino acids. Germline V CDR1 and CDR2: SGHRS, YFSETQ. CDR3 residues: CASSRWGQSSGNTIYF. The CDR3 DNA reads TGCGCCAGCAGCCGCTGGGGACAGAGCTCTGGAAACACCATATATTTT.

There are a few counts of this clone. This sequence joins TRBV2 and TRBJ1-2; 12 bases are shared with TRBD1. V lost 6 bases and J lost 7; bases outside the gene matches: 15. Germline V gene sequence: CDR1 SNHLY, CDR2 FYNNEI. The CDR3 length is 17 residues. The CDR3 loop is CASRTPGQGARLAGYTF. The CDR3, as DNA: TGTGCCAGCAGGACACCGGGACAGGGGGCCCGCCTAGCTGGCTACACCTTC. Using reference TRBV2 and TRBJ1-2 for the parts outside the CDR3, the full variable domain is EPEVTQTPSHQVTQMGQEVILRCVPISNHLYFYWYRQILGQKVEFLVSFYNNEISEKSEIFDDQFSVERPDGSNFTLKIRSTKLEDSAMYFCASRTPGQGARLAGYTFGSGTRLTVV.